This T cell receptor beta chain was sequenced for a study of cytotoxic CD8 clonotypes in ibrutinib-treated CLL. Study information: Enrolment comprised around twelve relapsed/refractory and some 15 treatment-naive patients; under 18 were IGHV unmutated.

Repertoires were generated with immunoSEQ multiplex PCR, while TCRdb's copy carries only in-frame clones and drops some. This sample has some 150,000 clones, with around 77% found just once. J lost 4 bases, V lost 5 bases, and 13 bases had no gene match. The CDR3 sequence is 16 residues long. The germline CDR1 and CDR2 sequences are PRHDT and FYEKMQ (reference sequence). The sequence derives from a human donor with chronic lymphocytic leukemia. Sequenced material: PBMCs, taken after 12 months of ibrutinib treatment. This sequence joins TRBV13 and TRBJ1-2, with 7 bases lining up with TRBD1. Here the CDR3 reads CASSAKREGTAYGYTF. The CDR3 nucleotides read TGTGCCAGCAGCGCGAAGAGAGAAGGGACAGCCTATGGCTACACCTTC.